The TCR beta chain described here comes from a study of cytomegalovirus exposure and HLA in healthy donors. 60 Vbeta and 13 Jbeta primers were used in PCR. Some clones are missing from TCRdb's copy, which holds only in-frame ones; the method was immunoSEQ multiplex PCR. The data show about 200,000 clones, 75% to 85% seen once. The CDR3 has 14 residues. Per germline, CDR1 MNHEY and CDR2 SMNVEV (reference sequence). V was pared by 4 bases and J by 10 bases, with 6 bases of the junction left unmatched. The clonotype originates from a male donor in good health and CMV-seropositive. This chain joins TRBV27 and TRBJ1-6, with 8 bases that match TRBD1. Sequencing was performed on PBMCs. As DNA, the CDR3 is TGTGCCAGCAGTTGGGGGACAGGCTCCTCACCCCTCCACTTT. Its protein is CASSWGTGSSPLHF.